The 28 T cell receptor beta chains listed next were all sequenced from one sample in a study of blood T cell repertoires in COVID-19. Using immunoSEQ multiplex PCR, the repertoire was profiled, and TCRdb retains in-frame clones only, with some absent. The sample consists of roughly 190,000 clones, roughly 79% of them appearing once. The sequencing input was peripheral blood. These receptors all stem from a woman in her forties with COVID-19, enrolled during active disease.

The gene calls are TRBV12-3 or TRBV12-4 and TRBJ2-3; D gene ambiguous. The CDR3 length is 11 residues. Between the trimmed V and J ends, which lost 5 bases and 7 bases, there was a span of 7 bases. In DNA, the CDR3 is TGTGCCAGCAGTCCTCTTTATACGCAGTATTTT. Protein product: CASSPLYTQYF.

The chain uses TRBV5-5 and TRBJ1-2; D uncertain. CDR1 SGHKS and CDR2 YYEKEE come from the germline V gene (reference sequence). Trimming took 2 bases from V and 3 from J, leaving 14 bases between them. The CDR3 is 15 amino acids. DNA for the CDR3: TGTGCCAGCAGCTTTAGTAACAGCTTCTACTATGGCTACACCTTC. Amino acids: CASSFSNSFYYGYTF.

V usage is TRBV6-6 and J usage is TRBJ2-3; D gene uncertain. The CDR3 covers 12 residues. Germline assignment: CDR1 MNHNY and CDR2 SVGAGI (reference sequence). V was clipped by 5 bases and J by 6 bases, with 9 bases between them. Here the CDR3 DNA reads TGTGCCAGCAGTCCAGAGGTGGATACGCAGTATTTT. Translating it yields CASSPEVDTQYF.

The rearrangement uses TRBV5-1 and TRBJ1-1, with TRBD1 matching 7 bases. Germline lookup yields CDR1 SGHRS and CDR2 YFSETQ. Unmatched junction bases numbered 18, after V lost 4 bases and J lost 3 bases. The CDR3 is made up of 18 amino acids. The CDR3 nucleotides are TGCGCCAGCAGCCCGCACCACCTTAAGACAGGGATGGACACTGAAGCTTTCTTT. This encodes CASSPHHLKTGMDTEAFF.

This chain connects TRBV3-1 (or the pseudogene TRBV3-2) to TRBJ2-2, with TRBD2 matching over 13 bases. This CDR3 contains 15 residues. CDR1 LGHDT and CDR2 YNNKEL come from the germline V gene (reference sequence). Germline trimming cut 1 base from V and 13 bases from J; bases unmatched to any gene: 6. The CDR3 loop reads CASSQVRTSGSPLFF. The CDR3 bases are TGTGCCAGCAGCCAAGTCAGGACTAGCGGGAGTCCGCTGTTTTTT.

The count of this clone is one. The chain is built from TRBV5-1 and TRBJ2-1; 11 bases are a match to TRBD2. J gave up 6 bases and V 1 base, and 3 bases lay outside the gene matches. The germline CDR1 and CDR2 sequences are SGHRS and YFSETQ. The CDR3 runs to 15 residues. The CDR3 coding sequence is TGCGCCAGCAGCTTGCTAGCGGGAGGTTCCAATGAGCAGTTCTTC. Protein: CASSLLAGGSNEQFF.

This clone has a handful of counts. The rearrangement links TRBV6-5 to TRBJ2-7; 7 bases match TRBD1. The CDR3 is 14 amino acids. Germline CDR1 is MNHEY and CDR2 is SVGAGI. Trimming took 6 bases from V and 1 from J; bases not matched to a gene: 6. Here the CDR3 DNA reads TGTGCCAGCAGGTGGGACAGTAGTTCCTACGAGCAGTACTTC. It yields the protein CASRWDSSSYEQYF.

The chain has TRBV9 and TRBJ1-1, with D possibly matching TRBD1 (6 bases). The V end lost 0 bases, the J end lost 5 bases, and 17 bases lay between the germline ends. Germline CDR1 is SGDLS and CDR2 is YYNGEE. The CDR3 runs 16 residues. In DNA form, the CDR3 reads TGTGCCAGCAGCGTAGGGGCGTTGGGGCAGGGGACTGAAGCTTTCTTT. It encodes CASSVGALGQGTEAFF.

The chain combines TRBV6-5 with TRBJ2-5, with TRBD2 matching over 13 bases. V shed 4 bases, J shed 2 bases, and the junction held 4 bases outside the gene matches. This CDR3 is 16 amino acids long. Germline V gene data show CDR1 as MNHEY and CDR2 as SVGAGI. The CDR3 loop reads CASSLATSGGQETQYF. CDR3 nucleotides: TGTGCCAGCAGTTTGGCGACTAGCGGGGGGCAAGAGACCCAGTACTTC.

This clone has ten or more counts. The chain couples TRBV6-2 or TRBV6-3 to TRBJ2-7, with 8 bases fitting TRBD2. Germline-derived CDR1 and CDR2 are MNHEY and SVGEGT. J was trimmed by 5 bases and V by 6 bases; bases with no gene match: 12. CDR3 length: 15 amino acids. In DNA form, the CDR3 reads TGTGCCAGCAGCCCTGAGCCCAGACTAGCGCACGAGCAGTACTTC. This translates into CASSPEPRLAHEQYF.

The CDR3 nucleotides are TGCAGCGCGCGGGGACTAGCGGGAGCCGAGCAGTACTTC. It translates to CSARGLAGAEQYF. The genes are TRBV29-1 and TRBJ2-7; 14 bases match TRBD2. CDR1 SQVTM and CDR2 ANQGSEA come from the germline V gene. The CDR3 totals 13 residues. V lost 7 bases and J lost 6; bases outside the gene matches: 5.

The DNA of the CDR3 is TGTGCCAGCAGCTTAATCCACAGAGGGGGCGAGCAGTACTTC. Amino acid sequence: CASSLIHRGGEQYF. The V gene is TRBV11-2, the J gene TRBJ2-7, with D perhaps TRBD1 (6 bases). There are 14 residues in the CDR3. The germline V and J ends were trimmed by 2 bases and 6 bases, with 14 bases remaining between them. Germline values: CDR1 SGHAT, CDR2 FQNNGV.

The rearrangement joins TRBV28 to TRBJ2-1, with D possibly being TRBD1 (6 bases). The CDR3 sequence is 13 residues long. The ends were cut back, 7 bases at V and 10 bases at J, with 17 bases in the middle. Per the germline V gene, CDR1 is MDHEN and CDR2 is SYDVKM. This CDR3 reads CASNGTPRREQFF. As DNA, the CDR3 is TGTGCCAGCAACGGGACACCTCGACGGGAGCAGTTCTTC.

This clone was seen only a few times. The chain recombines TRBV7-2 with TRBJ1-2; 9 bases map to TRBD1. The J segment lost 4 bases and the V segment lost 1 base, leaving 10 bases of the junction unmatched. CDR1 SGHTA and CDR2 FQGNSA come from the germline V gene. This CDR3 comprises 17 residues. Here the CDR3 reads CASSLEGHRGRIYGYTF. The CDR3 nucleotides read TGTGCCAGCAGCTTAGAAGGACACAGGGGGCGCATCTATGGCTACACCTTC.

This clone has a handful of counts. The chain employs TRBV12-3 or TRBV12-4 and TRBJ1-1; D not resolved. Trimming shortened V by 6 bases and J by 0 bases, and 8 bases separated the two germline ends. The CDR3 has 13 residues. The CDR3 region has the DNA TGTGCCAGCAGGGAACAGTTGAACACTGAAGCTTTCTTT. Encoded protein: CASREQLNTEAFF.

The chain uses TRBV3-1 (or the pseudogene TRBV3-2) and TRBJ1-2; 7 bases are shared with TRBD1. Germline V gene data show CDR1 as LGHDT and CDR2 as YNNKEL (reference sequence). V trimming: 5 bases; J trimming: 4 bases; junction bases outside the gene matches: 1. There are 12 residues in the CDR3. The CDR3 DNA sequence: TGTGCCAGCAGCGACAGGGCCTATGGCTACACCTTC. This codes for CASSDRAYGYTF.

V and J are TRBV7-8 and TRBJ1-5; no clear D. Germline V gives CDR1 SGHVS, CDR2 FQNEAQ. The CDR3 totals 15 residues. Deletions cut 5 bases from V and 3 bases from J, with 14 bases between. This chain's CDR3 is CASSSYAGTNQPQHF. The DNA for the CDR3 is TGTGCCAGCAGCAGCTACGCAGGTACCAATCAGCCCCAGCATTTT. Full variable domain (remainder filled in from reference TRBV7-8 and TRBJ1-5): GAGVSQSPRYKVAKRGQDVALRCDPISGHVSLFWYQQALGQGPEFLTYFQNEAQLDKSGLPSDRFFAERPEGSVSTLKIQRTQQEDSAVYLCASSSYAGTNQPQHFGDGTRLSIL.

The gene calls are TRBV30 and TRBJ2-5; 8 bases are a match to TRBD2. Trimming at V came to 2 bases and at J to 7 bases, leaving 12 bases not matched to a gene. Germline V lookup: CDR1 GTSNPN, CDR2 SVGIG (reference sequence). The CDR3 runs to 15 residues. The CDR3 sequence is CAWSIGGGKHGTQYF. The CDR3 DNA sequence: TGTGCCTGGAGTATCGGGGGGGGCAAACATGGGACCCAGTACTTC.

This clone was recorded once. The chain joins TRBV5-8 to TRBJ1-6, with 10 bases aligning to TRBD1. CDR3 size: 13 residues. Germline V gene data show CDR1 as SGHTS and CDR2 as YDEGEE. Losses at the gene ends were 7 bases for V and 7 bases for J; bases not matched to a gene: 2. The CDR3 protein is CASEGQGNSPLHF. The CDR3 bases are TGTGCCAGCGAGGGACAGGGGAATTCACCCCTCCACTTT.

The CDR3 DNA follows: TGTGCCAGCAGCGTAGGAGTGGCGGGAAGTACTAGCGATGAGCAGTTCTTC. It yields the protein CASSVGVAGSTSDEQFF. The rearrangement joins TRBV9 to TRBJ2-1; 7 positions match TRBD2. With V trimmed by 0 bases and J by 8 bases, 14 bases remained unmatched. Looked up from germline, CDR1 is SGDLS and CDR2 is YYNGEE. CDR3 size: 17 residues.

This clone was seen a few times. This chain uses TRBV19 with TRBJ2-2; the D is unclear. With 5 bases removed from V and 4 bases from J, the gap between germline ends came to 20 bases. Germline loops: CDR1 LNHDA, CDR2 SQIVND (reference sequence). This CDR3 is built from 17 residues. DNA of the CDR3: TGTGCCAGTAGTTCCCCTTTTGATGGTACGGGCACCGGGGAGCTGTTTTTT. This encodes CASSSPFDGTGTGELFF.

The CDR3 region has the DNA TGTGCCAGCAGCGATGTGACATCCTTCTACGAGCAGTACGTC. This encodes CASSDVTSFYEQYV. The chain links TRBV21-1 to TRBJ2-7; the table calls TRBD1, which could not be checked here. TRBV21-1 is assigned pseudogene status. CDR3 length: 14 amino acids.

V is TRBV18 and J is TRBJ2-2; the match to TRBD2 covers 13 bases. The CDR3 spans 20 residues. After removal of 4 bases from V and 4 bases from J, the junction contained 15 bases not matched to a gene. Per germline, CDR1 KGHSH and CDR2 LQKENI. CDR3 coding DNA: TGTGCCAGCTCACGAGAACCGGGACTAGCGGGACTTGGTAGCACCGGGGAGCTGTTTTTT. It specifies CASSREPGLAGLGSTGELFF. Looking up the rest from reference TRBV18 and TRBJ2-2 gives the full variable domain: NAGVMQNPRHLVRRRGQEARLRCSPMKGHSHVYWYRQLPEEGLKFMVYLQKENIIDESGMPKERFSAEFPKEGPSILRIQQVVRGDSAAYFCASSREPGLAGLGSTGELFFGEGSRLTVL.

This chain links TRBV7-9 with TRBJ2-5; TRBD1 matches at 7 bases. Germline loops: CDR1 SEHNR, CDR2 FQNEAQ (reference sequence). V lost 5 bases and J lost 4; bases outside the gene matches: 7. The CDR3 contains 14 residues. The CDR3 sequence is CASSERQGLETQYF. DNA for the CDR3: TGTGCCAGCAGCGAACGACAGGGTCTAGAGACCCAGTACTTC.

This clone was found a few times. The J gene is TRBJ1-2, the V gene TRBV19, with D tentatively TRBD1 (6 bases). The V end was cut by 4 bases, the J end by 6 bases, with 18 bases between. The V gene's germline CDR1 is LNHDA and CDR2 SQIVND (reference sequence). The CDR3 length is 15 residues. For the CDR3, the DNA is TGTGCCAGTAGTACTACCAGGACAGCTCGAAATGGCTACACCTTC. It yields the protein CASSTTRTARNGYTF. Supplemented by reference TRBV19 and TRBJ1-2, the full variable domain reads DGGITQSPKYLFRKEGQNVTLSCEQNLNHDAMYWYRQDPGQGLRLIYYSQIVNDFQKGDIAEGYSVSREKKESFPLTVTSAQKNPTAFYLCASSTTRTARNGYTFGSGTRLTVV.

As regards this clone: Sequence at one end of the junction differs from germline and may be a read error. The V call is TRBV7-7, the J call TRBJ2-1, with 9 bases lining up with TRBD2. The germline gives CDR1 SSHAT, CDR2 FNYEAQ (reference sequence). The CDR3 runs 18 residues. CDR3 DNA sequence: TGTGCTAGCAGCTTAGGCGGGACTAGCTCGGGACCTTACAATGAGCAGTTCTTC. Translated: CASSLGGTSSGPYNEQFF.

This chain connects TRBV19 to TRBJ2-3, with 8 positions matching TRBD2. CDR3 length equals 15 residues. The V segment lost 1 base and the J segment 4 bases; nucleotides outside the gene matches: 4. Germline values: CDR1 LNHDA, CDR2 SQIVND (reference sequence). CDR3 DNA: TGTGCCAGTAGTATAGGAGGACTAGCTGCAGATACGCAGTATTTT. It codes for CASSIGGLAADTQYF.

The CDR3 DNA sequence: TGCGCCAGCAGCCAAGCCGGACAGGGGGGGACTGAAGCTTTCTTT. This gives the protein CASSQAGQGGTEAFF. J is TRBJ1-1 and V is TRBV4-1; 10 bases are shared with TRBD1. This CDR3 comprises 15 residues. V lost 1 base, J lost 5 bases, and 4 bases stayed unmatched. Germline V gene data show CDR1 as MGHRA and CDR2 as YSYEKL.